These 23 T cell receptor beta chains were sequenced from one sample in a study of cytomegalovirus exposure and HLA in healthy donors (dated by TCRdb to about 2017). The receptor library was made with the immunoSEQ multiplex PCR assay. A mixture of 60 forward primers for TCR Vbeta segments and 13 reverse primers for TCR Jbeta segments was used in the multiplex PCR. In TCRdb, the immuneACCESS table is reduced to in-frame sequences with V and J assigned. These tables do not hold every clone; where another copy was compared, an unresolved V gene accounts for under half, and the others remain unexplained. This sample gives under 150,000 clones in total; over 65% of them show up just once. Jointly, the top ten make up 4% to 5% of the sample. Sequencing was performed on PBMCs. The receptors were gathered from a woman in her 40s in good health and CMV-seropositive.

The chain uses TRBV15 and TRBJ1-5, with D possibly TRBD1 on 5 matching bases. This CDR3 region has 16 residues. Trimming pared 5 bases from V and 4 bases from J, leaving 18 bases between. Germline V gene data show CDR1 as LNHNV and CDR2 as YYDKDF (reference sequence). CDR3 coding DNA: TGTGCCACCAGCTCTCTACTGGGACTGAAAAATCAGCCCCAGCATTTT. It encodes CATSSLLGLKNQPQHF.

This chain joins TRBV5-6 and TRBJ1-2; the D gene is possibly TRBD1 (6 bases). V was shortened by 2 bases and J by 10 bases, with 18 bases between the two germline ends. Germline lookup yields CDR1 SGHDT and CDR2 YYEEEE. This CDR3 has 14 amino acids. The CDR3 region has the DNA TGTGCCAGCAGCTTCCGATCTACCACAGGGACCTACACCTTC. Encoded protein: CASSFRSTTGTYTF.

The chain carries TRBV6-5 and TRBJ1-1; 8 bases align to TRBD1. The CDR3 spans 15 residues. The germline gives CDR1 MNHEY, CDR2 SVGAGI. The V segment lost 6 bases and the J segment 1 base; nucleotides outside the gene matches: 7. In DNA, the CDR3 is TGTGCCAGCAGCCGACAGGGGATCGAGAACACTGAAGCTTTCTTT. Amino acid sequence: CASSRQGIENTEAFF.

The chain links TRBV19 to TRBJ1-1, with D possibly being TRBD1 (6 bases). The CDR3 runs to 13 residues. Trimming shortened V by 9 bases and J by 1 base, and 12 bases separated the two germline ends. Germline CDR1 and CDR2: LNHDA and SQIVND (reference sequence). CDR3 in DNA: TGTGCCAGCAAGGGGGGGTGGAACACTGAAGCTTTCTTT. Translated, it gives CASKGGWNTEAFF.

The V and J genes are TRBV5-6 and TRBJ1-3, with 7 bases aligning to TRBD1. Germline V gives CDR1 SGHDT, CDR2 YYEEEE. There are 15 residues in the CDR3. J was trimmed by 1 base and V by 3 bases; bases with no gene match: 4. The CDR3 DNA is TGTGCCAGCAGCTCGACAGGGAAGTCTGGAAACACCATATATTTT. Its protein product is CASSSTGKSGNTIYF.

The CDR3 region is CASSIAQAGWAEAFF. The CDR3 coding sequence is TGTGCCAGTAGTATAGCCCAGGCAGGGTGGGCTGAAGCTTTCTTT. The chain uses TRBV19 and TRBJ1-1, with D maybe TRBD1 (5 bases). V lost 1 base, J lost 6 bases, and 15 bases lay in between. CDR3 size: 15 residues. Germline CDR1 and CDR2: LNHDA and SQIVND (reference sequence).

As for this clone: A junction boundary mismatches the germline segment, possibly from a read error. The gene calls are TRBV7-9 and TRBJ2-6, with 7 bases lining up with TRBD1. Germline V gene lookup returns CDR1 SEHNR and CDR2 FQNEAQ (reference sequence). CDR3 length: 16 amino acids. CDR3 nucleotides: TGTTCCAGCAGCCGTGACAGGGTTTCAGGGGCCAACGTCCTGACTTTC. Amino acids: CSSSRDRVSGANVLTF.

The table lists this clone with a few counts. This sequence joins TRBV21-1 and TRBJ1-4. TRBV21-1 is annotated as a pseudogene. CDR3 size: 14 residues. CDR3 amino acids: CASSNLEFNEKLFF. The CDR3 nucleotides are TGTGCCAGCAGCAATTTAGAGTTCAATGAAAAACTGTTTTTT.

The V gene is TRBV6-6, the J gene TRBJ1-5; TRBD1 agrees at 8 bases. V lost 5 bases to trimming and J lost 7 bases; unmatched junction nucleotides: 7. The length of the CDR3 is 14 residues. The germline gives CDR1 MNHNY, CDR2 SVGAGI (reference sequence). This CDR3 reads CASSQDRVAQPQHF. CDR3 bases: TGTGCCAGCAGTCAGGACAGGGTGGCCCAGCCCCAGCATTTT.

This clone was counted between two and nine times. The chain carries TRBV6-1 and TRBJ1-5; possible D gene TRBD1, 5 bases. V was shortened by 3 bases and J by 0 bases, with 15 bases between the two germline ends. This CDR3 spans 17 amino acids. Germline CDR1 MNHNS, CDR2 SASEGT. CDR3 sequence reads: CASSDDGGGYSNQPQHF. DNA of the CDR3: TGTGCCAGCAGTGATGACGGGGGGGGGTATAGCAATCAGCCCCAGCATTTT.

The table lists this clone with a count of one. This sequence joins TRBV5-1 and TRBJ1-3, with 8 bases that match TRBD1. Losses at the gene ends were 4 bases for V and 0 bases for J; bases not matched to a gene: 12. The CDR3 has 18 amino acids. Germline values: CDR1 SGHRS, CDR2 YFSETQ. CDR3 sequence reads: CASSQLGTGSSSGNTIYF. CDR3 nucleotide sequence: TGCGCCAGCAGCCAACTCGGGACAGGTTCTAGCTCTGGAAACACCATATATTTT.

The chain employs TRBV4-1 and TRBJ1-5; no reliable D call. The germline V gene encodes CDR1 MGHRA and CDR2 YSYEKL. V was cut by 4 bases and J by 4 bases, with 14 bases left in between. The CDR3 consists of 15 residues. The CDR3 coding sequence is TGCGCCAGCAGCCGCACTTCGGGTCGTAATCAGCCCCAGCATTTT. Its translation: CASSRTSGRNQPQHF.

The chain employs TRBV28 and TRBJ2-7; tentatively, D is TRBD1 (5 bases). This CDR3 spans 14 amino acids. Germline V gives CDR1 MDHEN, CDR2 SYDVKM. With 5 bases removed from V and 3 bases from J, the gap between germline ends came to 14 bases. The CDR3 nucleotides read TGTGCCAGCAGTCTAGGACAAGCCCACTACGAGCAGTACTTC. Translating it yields CASSLGQAHYEQYF.

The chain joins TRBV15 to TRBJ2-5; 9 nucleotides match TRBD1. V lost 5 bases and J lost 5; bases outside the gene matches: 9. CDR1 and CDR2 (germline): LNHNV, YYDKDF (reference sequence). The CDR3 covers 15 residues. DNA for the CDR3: TGTGCCACCAGCGTCAGCACAGGGGGCTGGGAGACCCAGTACTTC. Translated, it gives CATSVSTGGWETQYF.

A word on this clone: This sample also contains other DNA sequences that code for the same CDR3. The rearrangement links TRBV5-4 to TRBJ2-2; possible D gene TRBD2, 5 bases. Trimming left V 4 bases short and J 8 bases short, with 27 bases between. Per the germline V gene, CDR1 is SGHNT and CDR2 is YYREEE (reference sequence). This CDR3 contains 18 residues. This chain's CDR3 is CASSRGLARPTGEGELFF. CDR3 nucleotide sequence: TGTGCCAGCAGCCGAGGGCTAGCCCGACCGACGGGTGAAGGGGAGCTGTTTTTT. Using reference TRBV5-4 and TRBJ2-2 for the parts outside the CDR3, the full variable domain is ETGVTQSPTHLIKTRGQQVTLRCSSQSGHNTVSWYQQALGQGPQFIFQYYREEENGRGNFPPRFSGLQFPNYSSELNVNALELDDSALYLCASSRGLARPTGEGELFFGEGSRLTVL.

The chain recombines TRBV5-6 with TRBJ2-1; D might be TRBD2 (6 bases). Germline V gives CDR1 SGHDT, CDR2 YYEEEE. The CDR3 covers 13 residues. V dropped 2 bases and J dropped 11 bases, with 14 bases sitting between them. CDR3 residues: CASSFGLQSQQFF. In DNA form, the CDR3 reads TGTGCCAGCAGCTTTGGACTACAAAGTCAGCAGTTCTTC.

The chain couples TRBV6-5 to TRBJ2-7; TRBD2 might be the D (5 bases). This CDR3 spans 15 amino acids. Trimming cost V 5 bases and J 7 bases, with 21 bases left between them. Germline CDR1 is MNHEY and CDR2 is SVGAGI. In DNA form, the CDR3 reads TGTGCCAGCAGTCTCCGAAGCGGTGCTACCAGGGAGCAGTACTTC. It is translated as CASSLRSGATREQYF.

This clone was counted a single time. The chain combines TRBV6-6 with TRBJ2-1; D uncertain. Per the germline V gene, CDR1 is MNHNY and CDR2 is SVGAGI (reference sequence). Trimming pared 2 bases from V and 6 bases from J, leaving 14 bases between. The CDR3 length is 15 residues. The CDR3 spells CASSYNSPLGNEQFF. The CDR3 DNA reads TGTGCCAGCAGTTACAACAGTCCCCTTGGCAATGAGCAGTTCTTC.

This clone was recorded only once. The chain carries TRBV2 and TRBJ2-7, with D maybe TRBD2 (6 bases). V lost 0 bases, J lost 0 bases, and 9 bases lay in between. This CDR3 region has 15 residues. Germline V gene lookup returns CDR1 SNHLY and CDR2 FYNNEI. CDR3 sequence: CASSEASGYSYEQYF. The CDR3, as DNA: TGTGCCAGCAGTGAAGCTAGCGGTTACTCCTACGAGCAGTACTTC.

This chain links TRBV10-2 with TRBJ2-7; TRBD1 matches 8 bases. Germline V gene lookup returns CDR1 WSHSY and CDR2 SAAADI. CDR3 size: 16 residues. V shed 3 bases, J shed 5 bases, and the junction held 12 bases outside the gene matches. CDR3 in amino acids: CASSDPGGSEADEQYF. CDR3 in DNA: TGCGCCAGCAGTGACCCAGGGGGCTCGGAAGCCGACGAGCAGTACTTC.

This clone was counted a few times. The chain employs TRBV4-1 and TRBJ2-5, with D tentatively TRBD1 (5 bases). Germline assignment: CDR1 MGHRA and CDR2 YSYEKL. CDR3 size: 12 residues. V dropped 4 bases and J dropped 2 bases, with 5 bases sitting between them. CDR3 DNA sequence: TGCGCCAGCAGCCCAGGGCAAGAGACCCAGTACTTC. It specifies CASSPGQETQYF.

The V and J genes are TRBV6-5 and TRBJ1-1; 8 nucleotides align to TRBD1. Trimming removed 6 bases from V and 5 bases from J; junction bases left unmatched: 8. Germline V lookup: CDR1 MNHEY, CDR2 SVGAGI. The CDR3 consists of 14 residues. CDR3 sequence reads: CASSPDRGWTEAFF. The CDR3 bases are TGTGCCAGCAGCCCCGACAGGGGTTGGACTGAAGCTTTCTTT.

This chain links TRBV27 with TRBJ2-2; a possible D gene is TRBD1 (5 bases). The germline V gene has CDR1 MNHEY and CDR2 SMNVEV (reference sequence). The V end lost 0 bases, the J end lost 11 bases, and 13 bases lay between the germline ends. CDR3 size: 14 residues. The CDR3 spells CASSLSIGQGELFF. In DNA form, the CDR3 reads TGTGCCAGCAGTTTATCGATCGGTCAGGGAGAGCTGTTTTTT.